This is a list of T cell receptor beta chains from one sample in a study of blood T cell repertoires in COVID-19. Clones were sequenced by immunoSEQ multiplex PCR, and TCRdb holds only the in-frame ones, with some missing. The profile covers fewer than 200,000 clones, with under 80% appearing a single time and around 2.8% taken by the ten largest. Sequenced material: peripheral blood. These receptors all come from a man aged 65 to 79 with acute or convalescent COVID-19. Both conserved end residues are part of each CDR3. D genes are given only for firm matches. The listing skips clone size in some rows; elsewhere it reads once, few, many or a size class.

d_call: TRBD2; v_call: TRBV2; j_call: TRBJ2-2; clone_size: NA; cdr3_nt: TGTGCCAGCAGGGGCGGGGGGCGGAACACCGGGGAGCTGTTTTTT; cdr3_aa: CASRGGGRNTGELFF
d_call: NA; v_call: TRBV27; j_call: TRBJ1-6; clone_size: NA; cdr3_nt: TGTGCCAGCAGTCAAAGACAGGAAAAATATAATTCACCCCTCCACTTT; cdr3_aa: CASSQRQEKYNSPLHF
d_call: NA; v_call: TRBV7-6; j_call: TRBJ1-5; clone_size: NA; cdr3_nt: TGTGCCAGCAGCTTAGAGGGGAGGGGTAGCAATCAGCCCCAGCATTTT; cdr3_aa: CASSLEGRGSNQPQHF
d_call: TRBD1; v_call: TRBV20-1; j_call: TRBJ1-2; clone_size: many; cdr3_nt: TGCAGTGCTAGTTCTCTCGACAGGGCGAAAGCCTATGGCTACACCTTC; cdr3_aa: CSASSLDRAKAYGYTF
d_call: NA; v_call: TRBV11-2; j_call: TRBJ2-1; clone_size: few; cdr3_nt: TGTGCCAGCAGCTTAGAAAGAACGGGGGATGAGCAGTTCTTC; cdr3_aa: CASSLERTGDEQFF
d_call: NA; v_call: TRBV12-3/TRBV12-4; j_call: TRBJ1-3; clone_size: once; cdr3_nt: TGTGCCAGCACCCCCCGCTCTGGAAACACCATATATTTT; cdr3_aa: CASTPRSGNTIYF
d_call: NA; v_call: TRBV19; j_call: TRBJ2-3; clone_size: NA; cdr3_nt: TGTGCCAGTAGTACACCAAGCGGGAGCACAGATACGCAGTATTTT; cdr3_aa: CASSTPSGSTDTQYF
d_call: NA; v_call: TRBV21-1; j_call: TRBJ1-6; clone_size: NA; cdr3_nt: TGTGCCAGCAGCTCCGCGAACAGGGTAGGCAATTCACCCCTCCACTTT; cdr3_aa: CASSSANRVGNSPLHF
d_call: TRBD2; v_call: TRBV13; j_call: TRBJ2-1; clone_size: NA; cdr3_nt: TGTGCCAGCAGCCCCTACAAACGACTAGCGGGGCAGACCTCCTACAATGAGCAGTTCTTC; cdr3_aa: CASSPYKRLAGQTSYNEQFF
d_call: TRBD1; v_call: TRBV11-2; j_call: TRBJ1-1; clone_size: once; cdr3_nt: TGTGCCAGCAGCCGTCAAGACAGGGCTGGTGAAACTTTCTTT; cdr3_aa: CASSRQDRAGETFF
d_call: NA; v_call: TRBV20-1; j_call: TRBJ1-3; clone_size: once; cdr3_nt: TGCAGTGCTAGTCCAGAAAACTCTGGAAACACCATATATTTT; cdr3_aa: CSASPENSGNTIYF
d_call: TRBD1; v_call: TRBV19; j_call: TRBJ1-4; clone_size: NA; cdr3_nt: TGTGCCAGTAGTATATCAACAGGGGGAAGTAATGAAAAACTGTTTTTT; cdr3_aa: CASSISTGGSNEKLFF
d_call: NA; v_call: TRBV5-4; j_call: TRBJ1-1; clone_size: NA; cdr3_nt: TGTGCCAGCAGCTTGGCACAGGGGAACACTGAAGCTTTCTTT; cdr3_aa: CASSLAQGNTEAFF
d_call: NA; v_call: TRBV19; j_call: TRBJ2-1; clone_size: NA; cdr3_nt: TGTGCCAGCTGTGGGGGGAGATCCTACAATGAGCAGTTCTTC; cdr3_aa: CASCGGRSYNEQFF
d_call: NA; v_call: TRBV11-2; j_call: TRBJ1-6; clone_size: NA; cdr3_nt: TGTGCCAGCAGCCCACACGGGGTTAGCTCCTATAATTCACCCCTCCACTTT; cdr3_aa: CASSPHGVSSYNSPLHF
d_call: NA; v_call: TRBV29-1; j_call: TRBJ1-1; clone_size: medium-sized; cdr3_nt: TGCAGCGTCGACAAGAACACTGAAGCTTTCTTT; cdr3_aa: CSVDKNTEAFF
d_call: TRBD2; v_call: TRBV19; j_call: TRBJ2-5; clone_size: few; cdr3_nt: TGTGCCAGTAGTATAGGGGGAGCTAGCGGGGCCGCGGGAGAGACCCAGTACTTC; cdr3_aa: CASSIGGASGAAGETQYF
d_call: TRBD1; v_call: TRBV30; j_call: TRBJ1-5; clone_size: NA; cdr3_nt: TGTGCCTGGAGTACGACAGGGGGCAATCAGCCCCAGCATTTT; cdr3_aa: CAWSTTGGNQPQHF
d_call: TRBD1; v_call: TRBV7-2; j_call: TRBJ2-1; clone_size: NA; cdr3_nt: TGTGCCAGCAGCTCTTCCGGGACAGGGTTCTACAATGAGCAGTTCTTC; cdr3_aa: CASSSSGTGFYNEQFF
d_call: TRBD1; v_call: TRBV10-3; j_call: TRBJ1-2; clone_size: medium-sized; cdr3_nt: TGTGCCATCAGCGAGGGACAGGTGTCTAACTATGGCTACACCTTC; cdr3_aa: CAISEGQVSNYGYTF
d_call: TRBD1; v_call: TRBV24-1; j_call: TRBJ1-4; clone_size: NA; cdr3_nt: TGTGCCACCAGTGGAGGACAGGGGGACGAAAAACTGTTTTTT; cdr3_aa: CATSGGQGDEKLFF
d_call: TRBD1; v_call: TRBV10-3; j_call: TRBJ2-5; clone_size: NA; cdr3_nt: TGTGCCATCGGACCGGGACAGGGATCGGAGACCCAGTACTTC; cdr3_aa: CAIGPGQGSETQYF
d_call: NA; v_call: TRBV6-2/TRBV6-3; j_call: TRBJ2-1; clone_size: NA; cdr3_nt: TGTGCCAGCAGCCGAGTTATATTCAATGAGCAGTTCTTC; cdr3_aa: CASSRVIFNEQFF
d_call: TRBD1; v_call: TRBV29-1; j_call: TRBJ1-5; clone_size: few; cdr3_nt: TGCAGCGTTAGACAGGGGGCGAGGGACAATCAGCCCCAGCATTTT; cdr3_aa: CSVRQGARDNQPQHF
d_call: NA; v_call: TRBV7-2; j_call: TRBJ1-6; clone_size: NA; cdr3_nt: TGTGCCAGCAGCTTAAGTCCAGGGGAGGGGTCACCCCTCCACTTT; cdr3_aa: CASSLSPGEGSPLHF
d_call: TRBD2; v_call: TRBV7-2; j_call: TRBJ2-3; clone_size: NA; cdr3_nt: TGTGCCAGCAGCTATAGGACTAGCGGGACAGATACGCAGTATTTT; cdr3_aa: CASSYRTSGTDTQYF
d_call: TRBD2; v_call: TRBV5-4; j_call: TRBJ2-1; clone_size: once; cdr3_nt: TGTGCCAGCAGCTTAGTTTCTAGCGGGGGGATCTCCTACAATGAGCAGTTCTTC; cdr3_aa: CASSLVSSGGISYNEQFF
d_call: NA; v_call: TRBV20-1; j_call: TRBJ1-5; clone_size: NA; cdr3_nt: TGCAGTGCTAGTAAGCAGTCCGACGGGTCCCTTAAACCCCAGCATTTT; cdr3_aa: CSASKQSDGSLKPQHF